These 3 T cell receptor beta chains came from one sample sequenced in a study of control samples from healthy donors and cancer patients (dated by TCRdb to about 2020). The library was produced with the immunoSEQ multiplex PCR assay. As stored in TCRdb, this immuneACCESS dataset retains in-frame rearrangements with V and J assigned. A fraction of the clones does not appear; measured against another copy, unresolved V genes explain less than half of the discrepancy, and the remainder lacks a known reason. The sample has some 220,000 clones on record, about 94% of them singletons. The top ten constitute roughly 1.6% of the sample. The sample consisted of blood. These receptors all stem from a man aged 50-60 years in good health.

The chain combines TRBV14 with TRBJ2-2, with TRBD2 matching over 8 bases. After removal of 1 base from V and 5 bases from J, the junction contained 3 bases not matched to a gene. The V gene's germline CDR1 is SGHDN and CDR2 FVKESK. CDR3 length: 15 residues. The CDR3, as DNA: TGTGCCAGCAGCCAAGTGGGGACTAGTACCGGGGAGCTGTTTTTT. Translating it yields CASSQVGTSTGELFF.

The chain recombines TRBV24-1 with TRBJ1-2, with TRBD1 identical over 10 bases. CDR1 is KGHDR, CDR2 SFDVKD, per germline. CDR3 size: 15 residues. Trimming took 4 bases from V and 6 from J; bases not matched to a gene: 7. Here the CDR3 DNA reads TGTGCCACCAGTGACCCGGGACAGGGGAACGATGGCTACACCTTC. Its protein is CATSDPGQGNDGYTF.

This rearrangement joins TRBV9 to TRBJ1-2; 12 bases match TRBD1. V gave up 0 bases and J gave up 3 bases; unmatched junction bases: 9. The CDR3 covers 18 residues. CDR1 is SGDLS, CDR2 YYNGEE, per germline. CDR3 sequence: CASSVAWDRGPIDYGYTF. DNA of the CDR3: TGTGCCAGCAGCGTAGCTTGGGACAGGGGGCCAATTGACTATGGCTACACCTTC.